The rows below give T cell receptor beta chains drawn from one sample of a study of blood T cells in healthy people across ages. TCRdb re-analysed the 5' RACE reads in MiXCR, keeping a single row per CDR3 protein. The sample has approximately 770,000 distinct CDR3 sequences, 58% seen once. Sequences were obtained from blood. The receptor source for this set is a man aged 30-40 years in good health. Both conserved end residues are part of each CDR3. Fields, in order: J gene, V gene, CDR3 length, CDR3 protein.

j_gene: TRBJ2-3; v_gene: TRBV7-9; len: 15; CDR3aa: CASSPRTPSTDTQYF
j_gene: TRBJ2-1; v_gene: TRBV20-1; len: 16; CDR3aa: CSAREWGRGSYNEQFF
j_gene: TRBJ2-1; v_gene: TRBV18; len: 14; CDR3aa: CASSPLEGWDEQFF
j_gene: TRBJ1-1; v_gene: TRBV5-6; len: 16; CDR3aa: CASSLASERGGTEAFF
j_gene: NA; v_gene: TRBV6-2/TRBV6-3; len: 15; CDR3aa: CASSYAEVLRYEQYF
j_gene: TRBJ2-5; v_gene: TRBV4-3; len: 14; CDR3aa: CASSHGLSGETQYF
j_gene: TRBJ1-2; v_gene: TRBV4-1; len: 18; CDR3aa: CASSQRTTGQASNYGYTF
j_gene: TRBJ2-5; v_gene: TRBV3-1; len: 12; CDR3aa: CASSLSDANQYF
j_gene: TRBJ2-1; v_gene: TRBV21-1; len: 16; CDR3aa: CASIKSPRGVINEQFF
j_gene: NA; v_gene: TRBV29-1; len: 13; CDR3aa: CSAYRERGETQYF
j_gene: TRBJ2-7; v_gene: TRBV5-1; len: 14; CDR3aa: CASSVSGYTYEQYF
j_gene: TRBJ2-7; v_gene: TRBV9; len: 12; CDR3aa: CASSPNNYEQYF
j_gene: NA; v_gene: TRBV6-5; len: 14; CDR3aa: CASNTGRLSGTQYF
j_gene: TRBJ2-1; v_gene: TRBV6-2/TRBV6-3; len: 13; CDR3aa: CASSYQSYNEQFF
j_gene: TRBJ2-1; v_gene: TRBV10-3; len: 13; CDR3aa: CAISGTGDNEQFF
j_gene: TRBJ2-3; v_gene: TRBV5-5; len: 15; CDR3aa: CASSPGMGFADTQYF
j_gene: TRBJ2-1; v_gene: TRBV11-2; len: 12; CDR3aa: CASSLVEGEQFF
j_gene: TRBJ1-1; v_gene: TRBV2; len: 15; CDR3aa: CASRDRPGTGAEAFF
j_gene: TRBJ2-7; v_gene: TRBV24-1; len: 13; CDR3aa: CATSDNGLGEQYF
j_gene: TRBJ2-1; v_gene: TRBV6-2/TRBV6-3; len: 18; CDR3aa: CASSPQRWLAGGGNERFF
j_gene: TRBJ2-7; v_gene: TRBV7-2; len: 13; CDR3aa: CASSFSGNYEQYF
j_gene: TRBJ2-5; v_gene: TRBV20-1; len: 13; CDR3aa: CSAFRLAGETQYF
j_gene: NA; v_gene: TRBV18; len: 14; CDR3aa: CASSIRLAGDEQFF
j_gene: TRBJ2-7; v_gene: TRBV20-1; len: 17; CDR3aa: CSARDLGAYLSSYEQYF
j_gene: TRBJ2-7; v_gene: TRBV6-5; len: 15; CDR3aa: CASSYSTVDPYEQYF
j_gene: TRBJ2-5; v_gene: TRBV20-1; len: 18; CDR3aa: CSASKEYSTSGDQETQYF
j_gene: NA; v_gene: TRBV4-1; len: 14; CDR3aa: CASSHFQGEETQYF
j_gene: TRBJ1-2; v_gene: TRBV29-1; len: 13; CDR3aa: CSVEDWGGNGYTF
j_gene: NA; v_gene: TRBV28; len: 13; CDR3aa: CASTISGGYEQYF
j_gene: TRBJ2-7; v_gene: TRBV27; len: 11; CDR3aa: CASLWTYEQYF
j_gene: TRBJ2-7; v_gene: TRBV30; len: 11; CDR3aa: CATETSYEQYF
j_gene: TRBJ2-7; v_gene: TRBV7-9; len: 14; CDR3aa: CASSSGQGMDEQYF
j_gene: TRBJ2-1; v_gene: TRBV20-1; len: 18; CDR3aa: CSARKRGLLAGGHYEQFF
j_gene: TRBJ2-1; v_gene: TRBV5-1; len: 12; CDR3aa: CASSLEVGEQFF
j_gene: TRBJ1-1; v_gene: TRBV20-1; len: 13; CDR3aa: CSGLGVPNTEAFF
j_gene: TRBJ1-2; v_gene: TRBV29-1; len: 14; CDR3aa: CSVEDGRDLASYTF
j_gene: TRBJ2-2; v_gene: TRBV7-9; len: 15; CDR3aa: CASSPQGLNTGELFF
j_gene: TRBJ1-2; v_gene: TRBV6-6; len: 13; CDR3aa: CASTKERVDGYTF
j_gene: TRBJ2-1; v_gene: TRBV19; len: 15; CDR3aa: CASRRLEEVSSEQFF
j_gene: TRBJ2-3; v_gene: TRBV7-2; len: 17; CDR3aa: CASSPYGGGSSTDTQYF
j_gene: TRBJ2-7; v_gene: TRBV5-1; len: 13; CDR3aa: CASRPGGINEQYF
j_gene: TRBJ1-1; v_gene: TRBV27; len: 14; CDR3aa: CASSSEYQVTEAFF
j_gene: TRBJ2-1; v_gene: TRBV7-2; len: 16; CDR3aa: CASSLLAVYSYNEQFF
j_gene: TRBJ2-3; v_gene: TRBV14; len: 13; CDR3aa: CASSPLQGDTQYF
j_gene: TRBJ2-7; v_gene: TRBV29-1; len: 15; CDR3aa: CSVEDLRGRSYEQYF
j_gene: TRBJ1-4; v_gene: TRBV28; len: 14; CDR3aa: CASRGGTTVEKLFF
j_gene: TRBJ1-1; v_gene: TRBV12-3/TRBV12-4; len: 11; CDR3aa: CASSLIGEAFF
j_gene: TRBJ2-5; v_gene: TRBV12-3/TRBV12-4; len: 15; CDR3aa: CASSFLAGWQETQYF
j_gene: TRBJ2-1; v_gene: TRBV20-1; len: 17; CDR3aa: CSARDYGAGGSYNEQFF
j_gene: TRBJ2-3; v_gene: TRBV29-1; len: 14; CDR3aa: CSVEIRGSTDTQYF
j_gene: TRBJ2-3; v_gene: TRBV6-5; len: 16; CDR3aa: CASSYWSGRSTDTQYF
j_gene: TRBJ2-1; v_gene: TRBV20-1; len: 14; CDR3aa: CSAEGLAAYNEQFF
j_gene: TRBJ1-5; v_gene: TRBV4-2; len: 16; CDR3aa: CASSQDPGTGNQPQHF
j_gene: TRBJ1-1; v_gene: TRBV7-2; len: 13; CDR3aa: CASGGGPGTEAFF